This T cell receptor (beta chain) came from a study of blood T cell repertoires in COVID-19. Germline-derived CDR1 and CDR2 are MNHNY and SVGAGI (reference sequence). The CDR3 extends over 16 amino acids. Trimming removed 2 bases from V and 7 bases from J, with 15 bases in between. In the original workflow: How many nucleated cells were present was estimated from reference gene primer amplification. Produced via immunoSEQ multiplex PCR; TCRdb's table is partial and in-frame only. V and J calls and clone size are those listed in that table; D and trimming were worked out from the DNA. Of around 100,000 clones in the sample, more than 80% were seen once.

The source is a woman in her forties or fifties with acute or convalescent COVID-19. The chain employs TRBV6-6 and TRBJ1-6; unclear D gene. The material sequenced was peripheral blood. DNA of the CDR3: TGTGCCAGCAGTTACCCTCGGAGGGATGAAAATTCACCCCTCCACTTT. As protein: CASSYPRRDENSPLHF.